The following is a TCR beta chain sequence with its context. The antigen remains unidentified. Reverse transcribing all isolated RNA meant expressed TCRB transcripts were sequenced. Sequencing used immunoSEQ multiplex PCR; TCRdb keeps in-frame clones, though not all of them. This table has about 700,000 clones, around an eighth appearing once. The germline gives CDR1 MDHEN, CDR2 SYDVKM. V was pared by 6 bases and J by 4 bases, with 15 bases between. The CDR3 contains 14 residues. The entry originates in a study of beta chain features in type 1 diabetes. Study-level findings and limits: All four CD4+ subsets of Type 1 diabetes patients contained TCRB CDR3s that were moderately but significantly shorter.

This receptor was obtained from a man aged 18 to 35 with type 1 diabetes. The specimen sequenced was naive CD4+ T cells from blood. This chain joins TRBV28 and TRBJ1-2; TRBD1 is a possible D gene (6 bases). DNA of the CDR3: TGTGCCAGCAGCTGGGGCGGGGGCAGCTATGGCTACACCTTC. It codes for CASSWGGGSYGYTF.